This TCR beta chain was recovered during a study of glioma-infiltrating T cells. Study-wide results and limits: Non-neoplastic patients had below-expected tissue-blood divergence, while all gliomas exceeded expectation. Tissue and blood shared very few CDR3 sequences.

Of note for this clonotype: The antigen is unknown.

Amplification of TCR alpha and beta CDR3 regions from RNA used iRepertoire nested multiplex PCR. Input was roughly 95-400 ng of tissue mRNA or PBMC total RNA. TCRdb itself ran the multiplex PCR reads through MiXCR, one entry per CDR3 protein. The sample carries about 110,000 distinct CDR3 sequences, 25% to 30% recorded once. This sequence was found in a human donor with low-grade glioma or glioblastoma, undergoing nonglioma brain surgery, or in good health (not recorded which). The material sequenced was glioma tissue, nonneoplastic brain tissue, or PBMCs (not recorded which).

Here the CDR3 DNA reads TGCATTGCGGGACAACAGACCGGGGAGCTGTTTTTT. It yields the protein CIAGQQTGELFF. The genes are TRBV29-1 and TRBJ2-2; perhaps D is TRBD1 or TRBD2 (6 bases each). The germline V gene encodes CDR1 SQVTM and CDR2 ANQGSEA. The CDR3 has 12 amino acids.